The T cell receptor (beta chain) described here comes from a study of T cells in Graves' hyperthyroidism and ophthalmopathy. Study outcomes and limitations: From stable hyperthyroidism, ophthalmopathy was separated by a 13 V-J model.

As concerns this clonotype: Its antigen is unknown.

From more than 9.5 ml of fresh peripheral blood, PBMCs were isolated. Amplified regions were TCR beta CDR3 sequences from RNA transcripts. Carried out on the TCR CDR3, a first-round RT-PCR used the HTBI primer set. TCRdb re-called the multiplex PCR reads with MiXCR, one entry per CDR3 protein. The sample carries roughly 800,000 distinct CDR3 sequences, 38% recorded once. There are 13 residues in the CDR3. Germline CDR1 and CDR2: LNHDA and SQIVND (reference sequence). Trimming at V came to 11 bases and at J to 3 bases, leaving 8 bases not matched to a gene. The origin of this receptor is a man younger than 35 with Graves' hyperthyroidism. The sequenced sample consisted of blood. The genes are TRBV19 and TRBJ2-7; the match to TRBD1 covers 9 bases. CDR3 region: CAAGTGRYYEQYF. The CDR3 DNA follows: TGTGCCGCTGGGACAGGGCGATACTACGAGCAGTACTTC.